Included here is one T cell receptor beta chain sequence, with context. CDR3 length: 15 amino acids. Germline V gives CDR1 SGHDT, CDR2 YYEEEE. The ends were cut back, 3 bases at V and 4 bases at J, with 13 bases in the middle. Assay used: immunoSEQ multiplex PCR; TCRdb lists only in-frame clones, some missing. The sample carries about 2.2 million clones, just under 95% recorded once. These data originate in a study of shared clonotypes between healthy human individuals. The naive CD8 fraction comprised CD45RO-negative cells positively selected for CCR7 and excluded terminally differentiated effector memory CD45RA+ cells.

The receptor was isolated from a man aged 18 to 29 in good health. Some clones in this sample may be carry-over from other donors' samples. The rearrangement uses TRBV5-6 and TRBJ2-2; the D call may be TRBD1 or TRBD2 (6 bases each). Sequencing was done on a sample of naive CD8+ T cells from PBMCs. The CDR3 nucleotides read TGTGCCAGCAGCTGGACTACAGGGAGCACCGGGGAGCTGTTTTTT. Translating gives CASSWTTGSTGELFF. The variable domain in full, completed from reference TRBV5-6 and TRBJ2-2, reads DAGVTQSPTHLIKTRGQQVTLRCSPKSGHDTVSWYQQALGQGPQFIFQYYEEEERQRGNFPDRFSGHQFPNYSSELNVNALLLGDSALYLCASSWTTGSTGELFFGEGSRLTVL.